The next 8 T cell receptor beta chains were all read from a single sample in a study of Graves' ophthalmopathy and Graves' hyperthyroidism. Amplification of the TCR beta CDR3 regions used RNA transcripts (as template). First-round RT-PCR with HTBI primers preceded a second-round multiplex PCR. One entry per CDR3 protein results from TCRdb running MiXCR on the multiplex PCR reads. This table has 350,000 or so distinct CDR3 sequences, roughly 16% appearing once. Material for sequencing was peripheral blood. The origin of the receptors is an adult man with Graves' ophthalmopathy.

This clonotype has a count of ten or more. The chain employs TRBV6-1 and TRBJ1-1; weak D call: TRBD1 (6 bases). The germline V gene has CDR1 MNHNS and CDR2 SASEGT. This CDR3 is 14 amino acids long. Trimming removed 3 bases from V and 4 bases from J, with 12 bases in between. This chain's CDR3 is CASSDEGGTTEAFF. The CDR3 coding sequence is TGTGCCAGCAGTGACGAAGGGGGAACCACTGAAGCTTTCTTT.

This clonotype was counted ten times or more. J is TRBJ2-5 and V is TRBV5-1; D is ambiguous. This CDR3 has 12 amino acids. Trimming shortened V by 0 bases and J by 5 bases, and 5 bases separated the two germline ends. CDR1 and CDR2 from the germline V gene are SGHRS and YFSETQ. The CDR3 DNA is TGCGCCAGCAGCTTGGTTGTGGAGACCCAGTACTTC. It translates to CASSLVVETQYF.

The table lists this clonotype with many counts. The rearrangement uses TRBV24-1 and TRBJ2-2; no clear D. V was cut by 4 bases and J by 1 base, with 9 bases left in between. Germline lookup yields CDR1 KGHDR and CDR2 SFDVKD. The CDR3 contains 15 residues. The CDR3 DNA follows: TGTGCCACCAGTGACCTCGACGGGAACACCGGGGAGCTGTTTTTT. Residues: CATSDLDGNTGELFF.

This clonotype was observed at least ten times. V gene TRBV12-3 or TRBV12-4 combines with J gene TRBJ1-3, with D hard to call. Trimming took 6 bases from V and 3 from J, leaving 9 bases between them. This CDR3 spans 13 amino acids. CDR3 bases: TGTGCCAGCAGCCAGACGGGTGGAAACACCATATATTTT. Translation: CASSQTGGNTIYF.

This clonotype was seen ten or more times. One end of the junction fails to match germline, which may point to a read error. The chain carries TRBV6-1 and TRBJ2-5; a weak D match, TRBD1 (6 bases). The CDR3 contains 14 residues. The germline V gene has CDR1 MNHNS and CDR2 SASEGT. The CDR3 bases are TGTGGCAGCAGACCAAGTCAGGGGCAAGAGACCCAGTACTTC. Its translation is CGSRPSQGQETQYF.

This clonotype occurred many times. This sequence joins TRBV7-9 and TRBJ2-2, with D uncertain. Trimming took off 6 bases at V and 7 bases at J, with 12 bases between the two ends. This CDR3 region has 13 residues. Germline V gives CDR1 SEHNR, CDR2 FQNEAQ (reference sequence). The CDR3 DNA reads TGTGCCAGCAGACGTAATATCGGCGGGGAGCTGTTTTTT. It encodes CASRRNIGGELFF.

This clonotype has a handful of counts. The rearrangement joins TRBV6-1 to TRBJ2-2; 12 nucleotides match TRBD2. With V trimmed by 6 bases and J by 4 bases, 9 bases remained unmatched. Germline V gives CDR1 MNHNS, CDR2 SASEGT. The CDR3 is made up of 17 amino acids. CDR3 nucleotide sequence: TGTGCCAGCAGGAAGCCGACTAGCGGGGGTTTCACCGGGGAGCTGTTTTTT. Translating it yields CASRKPTSGGFTGELFF.

V usage is TRBV6-1 and J usage is TRBJ1-5; D not resolved. Germline loops: CDR1 MNHNS, CDR2 SASEGT. V was trimmed by 4 bases and J by 7 bases, leaving 11 bases between them. CDR3 length: 13 amino acids. CDR3 region: CASSGAVVQPQHF. In nucleotides, the CDR3 is TGTGCCAGCAGTGGGGCGGTGGTGCAGCCCCAGCATTTT.